This T cell receptor (beta chain) originates from a study of spatial heterogeneity in lung cancer. As to time point: sample taken at primary tumor resection. Study-level points and caveats: Within tumors, counts of expanded alpha and beta TCRs tracked tumor mutation counts.

This clonotype ranks as medium-sized (0.01 to 0.1%). The antigen is undetermined. The CDR3 covers 15 residues. The trim removed 2 bases at V and 5 bases at J, leaving 6 bases unmatched. Germline V lookup: CDR1 MNHEY, CDR2 SVGAGI. MiXCR, run by TCRdb on the 5' RACE reads, gives a single entry per CDR3 protein. The table records 4,000 to 5,500 distinct CDR3 sequences, around 12% of them present only once. Specimen: lung tumor tissue, collected at surgery. This chain connects TRBV6-5 to TRBJ2-3, with TRBD1 matching over 8 bases. This sequence was found in a male donor with early-stage non-small cell lung cancer. The CDR3: CASSYDQGAGDTQYF. The CDR3 coding sequence is TGTGCCAGCAGTTACGACCAGGGGGCGGGAGATACGCAGTATTTT.